This is a list of T cell receptor beta chains from one sample in a study of T-cell memory formation after mild COVID-19. MiXCR, applied by TCRdb to the 5' RACE reads, yields one record per CDR3 protein. The sample consists of hundreds of thousands of distinct CDR3 sequences, 12% to 15% of them appearing once. Input material: PBMCs or a T cell subset sorted from them (not recorded which). The source is a man aged 18 to 35 who had mild COVID-19 (a few samples of this study predate the infection). Cell type and time point are not known. The CDR3 runs from the conserved cysteine through the conserved F or W. The order of the fields is D gene, V gene, CDR3 length, clone size, J gene, CDR3 protein, CDR3 DNA. D genes are given only for firm matches. Not all rows give a size; the values are once, few, many and, for expanded clones, a class.

>TRBD1|TRBV7-2|16|-|TRBJ1-1
CASSGRDRGLGTEAFF
TGTGCCAGCAGCGGCAGGGACAGGGGGCTGGGCACTGAAGCTTTCTTT
>TRBD2|TRBV11-2|15|few|TRBJ2-1
CASSLDGGSDNEQFF
TGTGCCAGCAGCTTAGACGGGGGGAGCGATAATGAGCAGTTCTTC
>TRBD2|TRBV4-1|15|many|TRBJ2-5
CASSQTTSGGETQYF
TGCGCCAGCAGCCAGACGACTAGCGGGGGGGAGACCCAGTACTTC
>-|TRBV6-5|13|few|TRBJ2-1
CASSYSRYNEQFF
TGTGCCAGCAGTTACTCGAGGTACAATGAGCAGTTCTTC
>TRBD2|TRBV12-3/TRBV12-4|17|-|TRBJ2-7
CASSSSGGPLISYEQYF
TGTGCCAGCAGTTCCAGCGGGGGGCCGCTCATCTCCTACGAGCAGTACTTC
>-|TRBV7-2|14|-|TRBJ1-1
CASSASTVNTEAFF
TGTGCCAGCAGCGCATCGACGGTAAACACTGAAGCTTTCTTT
>-|TRBV7-3|16|-|TRBJ2-1
CASSFLPGTSYNEQFF
TGTGCCAGCAGCTTTTTACCGGGGACGTCCTACAATGAGCAGTTCTTC
>TRBD1|TRBV5-5|14|-|TRBJ2-5
CASSLMGQQDTQYF
TGTGCCAGCAGCTTGATGGGACAGCAAGATACCCAGTACTTC
>TRBD1|TRBV6-5|16|few|TRBJ2-2
CASSYGAGGGTGELFF
TGTGCCAGCAGTTACGGGGCAGGGGGTGGTACCGGGGAGCTGTTTTTT
>-|TRBV5-1|13|many|TRBJ2-5
CASSLTPQETQYF
TGCGCCAGCAGCTTGACCCCGCAAGAGACCCAGTACTTC
>TRBD1|TRBV11-2|16|few|TRBJ1-2
CASSVSGTGVYYGYTF
TGTGCCAGCAGCGTCTCCGGGACAGGGGTATACTATGGCTACACCTTC
>-|TRBV7-9|15|-|TRBJ2-5
CASSLDAQGRETQYF
TGTGCCAGCAGCTTAGATGCCCAGGGACGAGAGACCCAGTACTTC
>-|TRBV6-5|13|-|TRBJ1-1
CASSYERGTEAFF
TGTGCCAGCAGTTACGAGAGGGGGACTGAAGCTTTCTTT
>-|TRBV7-9|16|-|TRBJ2-5
CASSLLSEPGGETQYF
TGTGCCAGCAGCTTACTCAGCGAGCCTGGTGGAGAGACCCAGTACTTC
>TRBD2|TRBV7-9|15|-|TRBJ2-3
CASSLGSGETDTQYF
TGTGCCAGCAGCTTGGGTAGCGGGGAGACAGATACGCAGTATTTT
>-|TRBV5-1|14|-|TRBJ2-7
CASSLDPGSYEQYF
TGCGCCAGCAGCTTGGATCCGGGGAGCTACGAGCAGTACTTC
>TRBD1|TRBV20-1|13|few|TRBJ2-5
CSASGGAGETQYF
TGCAGTGCGTCAGGGGGCGCGGGGGAGACCCAGTACTTC
>-|TRBV7-8|13|few|TRBJ1-1
CASSSSFAGEAFF
TGTGCCAGCAGCTCCTCCTTTGCAGGCGAAGCTTTCTTT
>-|TRBV7-7|13|-|TRBJ2-5
CASSVDRQETQYF
TGTGCCAGCAGCGTTGACAGGCAAGAGACCCAGTACTTC
>-|TRBV14|12|few|TRBJ2-5
CASSQPDSSQYF
TGTGCCAGCAGCCAACCTGACAGCTCCCAGTACTTC
>-|TRBV6-2/TRBV6-3|14|few|TRBJ2-7
CASSYGTDTYEQYF
TGTGCCAGCAGTTACGGGACGGATACCTACGAGCAGTACTTC
>-|TRBV6-1|16|-|TRBJ1-6
CASRPDGYSYNSPLHF
TGTGCCAGCAGACCGGACGGTTACTCATATAATTCACCCCTCCACTTT
>-|TRBV2|13|-|TRBJ1-5
CASSPGMGQPQHF
TGTGCCAGCAGTCCAGGGATGGGACAGCCCCAGCATTTT
>-|TRBV12-3/TRBV12-4|15|-|TRBJ2-2
CASSAQGQGTGELFF
TGTGCCAGCAGCGCTCAGGGGCAGGGAACCGGGGAGCTGTTTTTT
>-|TRBV20-1|13|-|TRBJ2-5
CSAVLALKETQYF
TGCAGTGCTGTTCTAGCGCTAAAAGAGACCCAGTACTTC
>TRBD1|TRBV12-3/TRBV12-4|16|few|TRBJ1-2
CASSMAGQGGSYGYTF
TGTGCCAGCAGCATGGCCGGACAGGGGGGGAGCTATGGCTACACCTTC
>-|TRBV18|15|few|TRBJ1-1
CASKNQGQMNTEAFF
TGTGCCAGTAAAAACCAGGGGCAAATGAACACTGAAGCTTTCTTT
>TRBD2|TRBV5-6|16|-|TRBJ2-1
CASRYLGGSSYNEQFF
TGTGCCAGCAGGTATCTCGGGGGGAGCTCCTACAATGAGCAGTTCTTC
>-|TRBV2|13|few|TRBJ2-1
CASSEYSQGEQFF
TGTGCCAGCAGTGAGTACTCGCAGGGTGAGCAGTTCTTC
>-|TRBV4-1|14|many|TRBJ1-1
CASSHPRAVTEAFF
TGCGCCAGCAGCCACCCAAGGGCGGTTACTGAAGCTTTCTTT
>-|TRBV18|17|few|TRBJ2-3
CASSSQAGAGLTDTQYF
TGTGCCAGCTCAAGCCAGGCCGGCGCGGGGCTCACAGATACGCAGTATTTT
>-|TRBV28|14|few|TRBJ1-3
CASSLQDIGNTIYF
TGTGCCAGCAGTTTGCAGGATATTGGAAACACCATATATTTT
>-|TRBV5-1|16|few|TRBJ1-2
CASSRGSGLLGYGYTF
TGCGCCAGCAGCCGAGGGTCGGGGCTGCTAGGCTATGGCTACACCTTC
>TRBD1|TRBV9|16|few|TRBJ1-5
CASSPGTGTALGPQHF
TGTGCCAGCAGCCCCGGCACCGGGACAGCGCTTGGGCCCCAGCATTTT
>-|TRBV19|15|many|TRBJ1-2
CASSIREQIEYGYTF
TGTGCCAGTAGTATACGGGAACAAATTGAGTATGGCTACACCTTC
>TRBD1|TRBV27|15|few|TRBJ2-7
CASSLATGPAYEQYF
TGTGCCAGCAGTTTGGCGACAGGGCCAGCCTACGAGCAGTACTTC
>-|TRBV7-9|12|-|TRBJ1-5
CASGGTGQPQHF
TGTGCCAGCGGAGGAACCGGCCAGCCCCAGCATTTT
>-|TRBV4-2|14|-|TRBJ1-4
CASSQGQLHEKLFF
TGTGCCAGCAGCCAAGGACAGCTACATGAAAAACTGTTTTTT
>TRBD1|TRBV29-1|13|few|TRBJ1-2
CSVDRGSHYGYTF
TGCAGCGTCGACAGGGGAAGTCACTATGGCTACACCTTC
>-|TRBV5-1|12|many|TRBJ2-5
CASSRTQETQYF
TGCGCCAGCAGCCGGACACAAGAGACCCAGTACTTC
>-|TRBV4-3|13|-|TRBJ1-2
CASSPTGWDGYTF
TGCGCCAGCAGCCCGACAGGTTGGGATGGCTACACCTTC
>-|TRBV4-2|12|-|TRBJ2-1
CASSPVGNEQFF
TGTGCCAGCAGCCCGGTAGGGAATGAGCAGTTCTTC
>-|TRBV29-1|12|-|TRBJ1-2
CSVGTQGYGYTF
TGCAGCGTTGGGACGCAGGGCTATGGCTACACCTTC
>TRBD2|TRBV9|17|-|TRBJ2-5
CASSVGSNGGAEETQYF
TGTGCCAGCAGCGTAGGTTCCAACGGGGGGGCGGAAGAGACCCAGTACTTC
>-|TRBV9|10|many|TRBJ2-1
CASSVGEQFF
TGTGCCAGCAGCGTAGGTGAGCAGTTCTTC
>-|TRBV12-3/TRBV12-4|14|-|TRBJ1-4
CASTLGLDNEKLFF
TGTGCCAGCACCCTGGGGCTCGATAATGAAAAACTGTTTTTT
>TRBD1|TRBV5-1|15|many|TRBJ1-1
CASSLVAGGGAEAFF
TGCGCCAGCAGCTTGGTTGCAGGGGGCGGAGCTGAAGCTTTCTTT
>TRBD1|TRBV6-5|15|many|TRBJ1-5
CASSWTGSSNQPQHF
TGTGCCAGCAGTTGGACAGGGTCAAGCAATCAGCCCCAGCATTTT
>-|TRBV5-1|14|-|TRBJ1-4
CASSFGTTNEKLFF
TGCGCCAGCAGCTTCGGAACTACTAATGAAAAACTGTTTTTT
>-|TRBV5-1|15|-|TRBJ2-3
CASSYSGGGADTQYF
TGCGCCAGCAGTTATTCCGGGGGTGGGGCGGATACGCAGTATTTT
>-|TRBV7-2|16|few|TRBJ2-2
CASSPQVAEITGELFF
TGTGCCAGCAGCCCCCAGGTAGCGGAGATCACCGGGGAGCTGTTTTTT
>TRBD1|TRBV18|17|few|TRBJ2-1
CASSPDRGWSSYNEQFF
TGTGCCAGCTCACCGGACAGGGGCTGGAGCTCCTACAATGAGCAGTTCTTC
>-|TRBV5-1|12|-|TRBJ2-7
CASSRSEGEQYF
TGCGCCAGCAGCCGCAGCGAGGGCGAGCAGTACTTC
>TRBD2|TRBV4-1|17|few|TRBJ2-4
CASSQGDKRGAKNIQYF
TGCGCCAGCAGCCAAGGGGATAAGCGGGGAGCCAAAAACATTCAGTACTTC
>-|TRBV7-3|13|many|TRBJ1-1
CASGDTANTEAFF
TGTGCCAGCGGGGACACAGCGAACACTGAAGCTTTCTTT
>-|TRBV7-8|12|-|TRBJ1-4
CASSLANEKLFF
TGTGCCAGCAGCCTGGCTAATGAAAAACTGTTTTTT
>-|TRBV5-5|15|few|TRBJ2-5
CASSLTAGRPETQYF
TGTGCCAGCAGCTTGACGGCAGGCAGACCTGAGACCCAGTACTTC
>-|TRBV2|15|-|TRBJ2-5
CASSGGLGPAETQYF
TGTGCCAGCAGTGGGGGCTTGGGGCCTGCGGAGACCCAGTACTTC
>TRBD1|TRBV5-1|14|few|TRBJ1-2
CASSPGQGFHGYTF
TGCGCCAGCAGCCCCGGACAGGGGTTCCATGGCTACACCTTC